Shown below are 8 T cell receptor beta chains from a single sample sequenced in a study of blood T cells in healthy people across ages (dated by TCRdb to between 2015 and 2016). To prepare the library, 5' RACE was applied. The instrument given in TCRdb is Illumina HiSeq 2500. The second PCR ran for about 7 to 11 cycles and used a J-beta primer mix along with a sample-barcoded 5' primer. The public reads were run again by TCRdb, first through fastp at Q25 and then through MiXCR, and only productive beta chains were kept. A single entry per CDR3 protein holds the most common genes and DNA from its merged rows. This sample is represented by 550,000 to 750,000 distinct CDR3 sequences; 20% to 25% of them were singletons. Of the sample, 3% to 4.5% falls within the top ten clones. Sequencing input: blood. The receptors here all came from a man in his sixties or seventies in good health.

This clonotype was observed a handful of times. The chain recombines TRBV5-1 with TRBJ2-5; a possible D gene is TRBD2 (7 bases). The CDR3 totals 15 residues. V lost 3 bases, J lost 1 base, and 13 bases lay in between. Germline V gene data show CDR1 as SGHRS and CDR2 as YFSETQ. CDR3 DNA: TGCGCCAGCAGCTCGGGGGGCGCAGGCCAAGAGACCCAGTACTTC. Translating it yields CASSSGGAGQETQYF.

The V and J genes are TRBV5-1 and TRBJ2-5; TRBD1 might be the D (6 bases). Germline CDR1 and CDR2: SGHRS and YFSETQ. The V gene lost 0 bases and the J gene lost 2 bases, with 14 bases spanning the gap. The CDR3 extends over 16 amino acids. The CDR3 coding sequence is TGCGCCAGCAGCTTGGGTGGACAGAGAAGACAAGAGACCCAGTACTTC. Its translation is CASSLGGQRRQETQYF.

This rearrangement joins TRBV3-1 to TRBJ1-1; D might be TRBD1 (6 bases). Trimming removed 0 bases at V and 2 bases at J, with 19 bases between. The germline gives CDR1 LGHDT, CDR2 YNNKEL (reference sequence). This CDR3 has 18 amino acids. The CDR3 nucleotides are TGTGCCAGCAGCCAAGATCATCCTAGGGACACAGCAAACACTGAAGCTTTCTTT. Its translation: CASSQDHPRDTANTEAFF.

In its sample, this clonotype was seen many times. The chain links TRBV4-1 to TRBJ2-3; the D gene is possibly TRBD1 (5 bases). The V end was cut by 1 base, the J end by 6 bases, with 26 bases between. The CDR3 consists of 19 residues. From germline, CDR1 is MGHRA and CDR2 YSYEKL. In nucleotides, the CDR3 is TGCGCCAGCAGCCAAGTCCCGGGCCCAGACAGCCACCTGGAGGATACGCAGTATTTT. Translated, it gives CASSQVPGPDSHLEDTQYF.

The CDR3 loop reads CASTSALGEKLFF. CDR3 DNA: TGTGCCAGTACCTCGGCTCTCGGGGAAAAACTGTTTTTT. The rearrangement links TRBV6-1 to TRBJ1-4; D not certain. Germline CDR1 is MNHNS and CDR2 is SASEGT. The CDR3 totals 13 residues. The V end lost 9 bases, the J end lost 8 bases, and 16 bases lay between the germline ends.

There are a few counts of this clonotype. This rearrangement joins TRBV15 to TRBJ2-4; D is perhaps TRBD1 (6 bases). V shed 7 bases and J shed 4 bases, with 11 bases lying between them. The CDR3 is 13 amino acids. The V gene's germline CDR1 is LNHNV and CDR2 YYDKDF (reference sequence). The DNA for the CDR3 is TGTGCCACCACCTGGACAGAAAAAAACATTCAGTACTTC. Translated: CATTWTEKNIQYF.

The chain joins TRBV4-1 to TRBJ2-5; 8 nucleotides line up with TRBD1. Trimming at V came to 4 bases and at J to 2 bases, leaving 6 bases not matched to a gene. The germline V gene has CDR1 MGHRA and CDR2 YSYEKL. The CDR3 has 15 amino acids. CDR3 DNA sequence: TGCGCCAGCAGCCCGGACAGGGAGGCGCAAGAGACCCAGTACTTC. Protein sequence: CASSPDREAQETQYF.

This chain connects TRBV4-1 to TRBJ2-7, with 8 nucleotides matching TRBD1. The CDR3 covers 15 residues. Looked up from germline, CDR1 is MGHRA and CDR2 is YSYEKL. The J segment lost 0 bases and the V segment lost 1 base, leaving 2 bases of the junction unmatched. The CDR3 is CASSQADRDSYEQYF. In DNA form, the CDR3 reads TGCGCCAGCAGCCAAGCGGACAGGGACTCCTACGAGCAGTACTTC.